Shown below are 15 T cell receptor beta chains from a single sample sequenced in a study of blood T cell repertoires in COVID-19. The repertoire was sequenced with immunoSEQ multiplex PCR; TCRdb's copy has only in-frame clones and lacks some. The table includes 140,000 or so clones, 70% to 80% detected once. The sequenced sample consisted of peripheral blood. Every receptor here comes from a woman in her 70s with COVID-19, enrolled during active disease.

The V and J genes are TRBV5-1 and TRBJ2-5, with D possibly TRBD1 on 5 matching bases. V dropped 4 bases and J dropped 2 bases, with 18 bases sitting between them. CDR1 and CDR2 (germline): SGHRS, YFSETQ. The CDR3 has 16 residues. CDR3: CASSRGSGLVQETQYF. DNA for the CDR3: TGCGCCAGCAGCCGTGGGTCAGGGCTGGTTCAAGAGACCCAGTACTTC.

The rearrangement uses TRBV4-1 and TRBJ1-3; D not resolved. The CDR3 sequence is 13 residues long. Germline CDR1 is MGHRA and CDR2 is YSYEKL. Trimming cost V 2 bases and J 9 bases, with 11 bases left between them. The CDR3 spells CASSQNIGGTIYF. CDR3 sequence (DNA): TGCGCCAGCAGCCAAAATATTGGAGGCACCATATATTTT.

The sample holds one count of this clone. J is TRBJ2-7 and V is TRBV25-1; TRBD1 matches at 7 bases. The CDR3 consists of 14 residues. V was clipped by 6 bases and J by 2 bases; unmatched bases: 7. Germline loops: CDR1 MGHDK, CDR2 SYGVNS. DNA for the CDR3: TGTGCCAGCAGCCCACAGGGGATAACCTACGAGCAGTACTTC. This sequence encodes CASSPQGITYEQYF.

The rearrangement joins TRBV6-5 to TRBJ2-5; TRBD2 might be the D (6 bases). This CDR3 region has 15 residues. The V gene lost 0 bases and the J gene lost 5 bases, with 13 bases spanning the gap. Germline V gene sequence: CDR1 MNHEY, CDR2 SVGAGI. CDR3: CASSYSRLGGETQYF. CDR3 in DNA: TGTGCCAGCAGTTACTCGAGACTAGGTGGGGAGACCCAGTACTTC.

The rearrangement joins TRBV9 to TRBJ1-1, with a tentative D call TRBD1 (6 bases). Trimming left V 4 bases short and J 1 base short, with 11 bases between. Germline loops: CDR1 SGDLS, CDR2 YYNGEE. CDR3 size: 14 residues. The CDR3 reads CASSKQGRNTEAFF. The CDR3, as DNA: TGTGCCAGCAGCAAACAGGGCCGGAACACTGAAGCTTTCTTT. The full variable domain, rest sourced from reference TRBV9 and TRBJ1-1, is DSGVTQTPKHLITATGQRVTLRCSPRSGDLSVYWYQQSLDQGLQFLIQYYNGEERAKGNILERFSAQQFPDLHSELNLSSLELGDSALYFCASSKQGRNTEAFFGQGTRLTVV.

This clone was counted at least ten times. The rearrangement uses TRBV3-1 (or the pseudogene TRBV3-2) and TRBJ2-1, with D hard to call. Per the germline V gene, CDR1 is LGHDT and CDR2 is YNNKEL (reference sequence). This CDR3 region has 14 residues. V was shortened by 1 base and J by 0 bases, with 4 bases between the two germline ends. CDR3 sequence reads: CASSQAGSYNEQFF. CDR3 DNA: TGTGCCAGCAGCCAAGCGGGCTCCTACAATGAGCAGTTCTTC.

J is TRBJ2-1 and V is TRBV18; the D is unclear. Between the trimmed V and J ends, which lost 6 bases and 9 bases, there was a span of 12 bases. CDR3 size: 12 residues. CDR1 is KGHSH, CDR2 LQKENI, per germline. CDR3 DNA sequence: TGTGCCAGCTCCCAAGAGAGTACTGAGCAGTTCTTC. It encodes CASSQESTEQFF.

This clone has only one observation. This chain joins TRBV5-4 and TRBJ1-1, with TRBD1 identical over 9 bases. Germline-derived CDR1 and CDR2 are SGHNT and YYREEE (reference sequence). The CDR3 is 16 residues long. Trimming took 4 bases from V and 5 from J; bases not matched to a gene: 12. In DNA form, the CDR3 reads TGTGCCAGCAGCCCTGCCCTGGGACAGGGTGGGACTGAAGCTTTCTTT. Its protein is CASSPALGQGGTEAFF. Using reference TRBV5-4 and TRBJ1-1 for the parts outside the CDR3, the full variable domain is ETGVTQSPTHLIKTRGQQVTLRCSSQSGHNTVSWYQQALGQGPQFIFQYYREEENGRGNFPPRFSGLQFPNYSSELNVNALELDDSALYLCASSPALGQGGTEAFFGQGTRLTVV.

V and J are TRBV7-2 and TRBJ2-5, with 7 bases matching TRBD1. Per the germline V gene, CDR1 is SGHTA and CDR2 is FQGNSA. The CDR3 is made up of 18 amino acids. The junction had 14 bases not matched to a gene; V was cut back by 1 base and J by 3 bases. The CDR3 nucleotides read TGTGCCAGCAGCTTAGTGGTTCTTGGGACAGTGAATGAAGAGACCCAGTACTTC. Translating gives CASSLVVLGTVNEETQYF.

V gene TRBV2 combines with J gene TRBJ1-5; D ambiguous. V was cut by 1 base and J by 7 bases, with 11 bases left in between. Germline V gene data show CDR1 as SNHLY and CDR2 as FYNNEI. This CDR3 comprises 14 residues. The CDR3 spells CASSEGPARQPQHF. DNA of the CDR3: TGTGCCAGCAGTGAAGGGCCCGCCAGGCAGCCCCAGCATTTT.

This clone turned up a few times. V usage is TRBV21-1 and J usage is TRBJ1-2; TRBD1 is the table's D call and was not checked against the DNA. TRBV21-1 is noted as a pseudogene. The CDR3 covers 19 residues. CDR3 protein: CASSKEWGGWGRVNYGYTF. The CDR3 nucleotides are TGTGCCAGCAGCAAAGAGTGGGGTGGTTGGGGGCGGGTTAACTATGGCTACACCTTC.

This sequence joins TRBV19 and TRBJ1-1, with 11 bases that match TRBD1. This CDR3 region has 16 residues. Germline-derived CDR1 and CDR2 are LNHDA and SQIVND (reference sequence). J gave up 2 bases and V 6 bases, and 8 bases lay outside the gene matches. CDR3: CASRGGQGAGNTEAFF. Written as DNA, the CDR3 is TGTGCCAGTAGGGGAGGACAGGGGGCTGGTAACACTGAAGCTTTCTTT. The variable domain in full, with the rest retrieved from reference TRBV19 and TRBJ1-1, is DGGITQSPKYLFRKEGQNVTLSCEQNLNHDAMYWYRQDPGQGLRLIYYSQIVNDFQKGDIAEGYSVSREKKESFPLTVTSAQKNPTAFYLCASRGGQGAGNTEAFFGQGTRLTVV.

The chain has TRBV25-1 and TRBJ1-2, with 7 bases lining up with TRBD1. Germline CDR1 reads MGHDK; CDR2 reads SYGVNS. After removal of 6 bases from V and 6 bases from J, the junction contained 4 bases not matched to a gene. The CDR3 runs 12 residues. As DNA, the CDR3 is TGTGCCAGCAGGGGGGACAGAGATGGCTACACCTTC. Protein product: CASRGDRDGYTF.

The chain links TRBV7-9 to TRBJ2-7; 9 bases line up with TRBD2. Trimming removed 4 bases from V and 7 bases from J; junction bases left unmatched: 11. The CDR3 length is 15 residues. Germline CDR1 reads SEHNR; CDR2 reads FQNEAQ (reference sequence). CDR3 in amino acids: CASSSNSGGQGEQYF. DNA of the CDR3: TGTGCCAGCAGCTCTAATAGCGGGGGCCAGGGGGAGCAGTACTTC.

The sample holds one count of this clone. The rearrangement links TRBV7-3 to TRBJ2-5; D possibly corresponds to TRBD2 (6 bases). V lost 4 bases and J 6 bases, leaving 15 bases between the germline ends. CDR1 is SGHTA, CDR2 FQGTGA, per germline. The CDR3 covers 14 residues. The CDR3 loop reads CASSSGTPPKTQYF. DNA of the CDR3: TGTGCCAGCAGCTCCGGGACTCCCCCCAAGACCCAGTACTTC.